The 17 T cell receptor beta chains reported below all come from one sample, sequenced in a study of OX40 agonist ivuxolimab in advanced cancers. The assay was immunoSEQ multiplex PCR, and TCRdb's table has in-frame clones only and misses some. The table records roughly 20,000 clones, 83% of them present only once. Specimen: CD4+ or CD8+ T cells sorted from blood, collected in a trial of the OX40 agonist ivuxolimab. These receptors came from an adult with an advanced solid tumor such as melanoma, head and neck, liver or kidney cancer.

V gene TRBV7-9 combines with J gene TRBJ2-7, with D perhaps given as TRBD1 or TRBD2 (6 bases each). The CDR3 runs to 13 residues. V shed 8 bases and J shed 8 bases, with 19 bases lying between them. Germline values: CDR1 SEHNR, CDR2 FQNEAQ (reference sequence). CDR3 loop: CASSSRRGGQQYF. The CDR3 DNA is TGTGCCAGCTCCTCCCGCAGGGGAGGTCAGCAGTACTTC.

V gene TRBV30 combines with J gene TRBJ2-3; D possibly corresponds to TRBD2 (6 bases). CDR1 GTSNPN and CDR2 SVGIG come from the germline V gene (reference sequence). V lost 0 bases to trimming and J lost 4 bases, with 17 bases between them. The CDR3 is 16 residues long. The CDR3 reads CAWSVLRRGAADTQYF. CDR3 coding DNA: TGTGCCTGGAGTGTACTCCGTCGCGGGGCCGCAGATACGCAGTATTTT.

The chain joins TRBV7-9 to TRBJ2-4, with D possibly being TRBD1 (5 bases). The CDR3 has 15 amino acids. V lost 5 bases and J 2 bases, leaving 13 bases between the germline ends. Germline lookup yields CDR1 SEHNR and CDR2 FQNEAQ (reference sequence). The DNA for the CDR3 is TGTGCCAGCAGCCCCCCCCAGGGAACCAAAAACATTCAGTACTTC. Protein sequence: CASSPPQGTKNIQYF.

The genes are TRBV28 and TRBJ2-1; no clear D gene. This CDR3 is built from 14 residues. V was clipped by 1 base and J by 4 bases, with 8 bases between them. The germline gives CDR1 MDHEN, CDR2 SYDVKM. The CDR3 spells CASSLLSGYNEQFF. The CDR3 coding sequence is TGTGCCAGCAGTTTATTATCAGGTTACAATGAGCAGTTCTTC.

Regarding this clone: A read error is possible here, since a much larger clone lies one base away. The chain combines TRBV4-1 with TRBJ1-3; no clear D. The CDR3 length is 15 residues. Germline loops: CDR1 MGHRA, CDR2 YSYEKL. The CDR3 protein is CVSSLEGSSGNTIYF. CDR3 DNA sequence: TGCGTCAGCAGCCTGGAGGGTTCCTCTGGAAACACCATATATTTT.

The chain combines TRBV6-5 with TRBJ1-1; tentative D call: TRBD1 (5 bases). Trimming took 4 bases from V and 2 from J, leaving 8 bases between them. The CDR3 spans 13 residues. CDR1 and CDR2 from the germline V gene are MNHEY and SVGAGI. CDR3 residues: CASSFRVNTEAFF. DNA for the CDR3: TGTGCCAGCAGTTTCAGGGTTAACACTGAAGCTTTCTTT.

This clone has only one observation. The chain employs TRBV11-2 and TRBJ1-4; D perhaps matches TRBD1 (6 bases). Germline CDR1 is SGHAT and CDR2 is FQNNGV. Trimming pared 0 bases from V and 5 bases from J, leaving 13 bases between. The CDR3 extends over 16 amino acids. The CDR3 protein is CASSLDLGGRNEKLFF. The CDR3 nucleotides read TGTGCCAGCAGCTTAGACCTAGGGGGAAGGAATGAAAAACTGTTTTTT.

This chain joins TRBV7-9 and TRBJ2-4; no clear D. The CDR3 sequence is 17 residues long. CDR1 and CDR2 from the germline V gene are SEHNR and FQNEAQ (reference sequence). The germline V and J ends were trimmed by 5 bases and 0 bases, with 17 bases remaining between them. The CDR3 here is CASSHPPTDGAKNIQYF. CDR3 bases: TGTGCCAGCAGCCATCCACCTACGGACGGAGCCAAAAACATTCAGTACTTC.

The chain carries TRBV7-9 and TRBJ2-2; D assignment may be TRBD1 or TRBD2 (5 bases each). Germline V gives CDR1 SEHNR, CDR2 FQNEAQ (reference sequence). CDR3 size: 15 residues. Trimming took off 0 bases at V and 8 bases at J, with 13 bases between the two ends. Written as DNA, the CDR3 is TGTGCCAGCAGCTTAGCCGGGGCCCGACTTGGGGAGCTGTTTTTT. It encodes CASSLAGARLGELFF.

V and J are TRBV28 and TRBJ2-5; weak D call: TRBD1 (6 bases). Germline CDR1 and CDR2: MDHEN and SYDVKM. V was shortened by 5 bases and J by 1 base, with 11 bases between the two germline ends. The CDR3 has 14 amino acids. In DNA form, the CDR3 reads TGTGCCAGCAGTCTAAGGGGGACCCAAGAGACCCAGTACTTC. Translation gives CASSLRGTQETQYF. The variable domain in full, completed from reference TRBV28 and TRBJ2-5, reads DVKVTQSSRYLVKRTGEKVFLECVQDMDHENMFWYRQDPGLGLRLIYFSYDVKMKEKGDIPEGYSVSREKKERFSLILESASTNQTSMYLCASSLRGTQETQYFGPGTRLLVL.

V gene TRBV29-1 combines with J gene TRBJ2-5; D perhaps matches TRBD1 (6 bases). V lost 7 bases, J lost 2 bases, and 11 bases lay in between. CDR1 SQVTM and CDR2 ANQGSEA come from the germline V gene. The CDR3 sequence is 12 residues long. CDR3 coding DNA: TGCAGCGCAGAGGACAGACAAGAGACCCAGTACTTC. Protein sequence: CSAEDRQETQYF. The full variable domain, completed using reference TRBV29-1 and TRBJ2-5, is SAVISQKPSRDICQRGTSLTIQCQVDSQVTMMFWYRQQPGQSLTLIATANQGSEATYESGFVIDKFPISRPNLTFSTLTVSNMSPEDSSIYLCSAEDRQETQYFGPGTRLLVL.

This clone has only a few counts. The chain links TRBV27 to TRBJ2-7, with D possibly called TRBD1 or TRBD2 (5 bases each). Germline assignment: CDR1 MNHEY and CDR2 SMNVEV (reference sequence). V was trimmed by 7 bases and J by 2 bases, leaving 21 bases between them. The CDR3 is 16 residues long. In DNA form, the CDR3 reads TGTGCCAGCACCCCGCCCCTCGGGACGTTGGCCTACGAGCAGTACTTC. It encodes CASTPPLGTLAYEQYF.

J is TRBJ2-7 and V is TRBV19; D possibly corresponds to TRBD1 (5 bases). Germline V gene sequence: CDR1 LNHDA, CDR2 SQIVND (reference sequence). V was cut by 2 bases and J by 0 bases, with 8 bases left in between. The CDR3 is made up of 14 amino acids. This CDR3 reads CASSISRDSYEQYF. Written as DNA, the CDR3 is TGTGCCAGTAGTATATCCAGGGACTCCTACGAGCAGTACTTC. The full variable domain, completed using reference TRBV19 and TRBJ2-7, is DGGITQSPKYLFRKEGQNVTLSCEQNLNHDAMYWYRQDPGQGLRLIYYSQIVNDFQKGDIAEGYSVSREKKESFPLTVTSAQKNPTAFYLCASSISRDSYEQYFGPGTRLTVT.

The genes are TRBV7-9 and TRBJ2-7; 10 bases fit TRBD1. The trim removed 4 bases at V and 1 base at J, leaving 4 bases unmatched. This CDR3 is built from 15 residues. Per the germline V gene, CDR1 is SEHNR and CDR2 is FQNEAQ (reference sequence). Here the CDR3 DNA reads TGTGCCAGCAGCTCGGGGGGACAGGGGTCCTACGAGCAGTACTTC. Translation gives CASSSGGQGSYEQYF.

This clone appeared a single time. The CDR3 DNA sequence: TGTGCCAGCAGCTCCCGACAGGGGGCGAGGGGCTACACCTTC. This gives the protein CASSSRQGARGYTF. V and J are TRBV7-8 and TRBJ1-2; the match to TRBD1 covers 10 bases. V shed 4 bases and J 8 bases; nucleotides not matched to a gene: 7. Germline V gives CDR1 SGHVS, CDR2 FQNEAQ. The CDR3 is 14 residues long. Full variable domain (outside the CDR3, taken from reference TRBV7-8 and TRBJ1-2): GAGVSQSPRYKVAKRGQDVALRCDPISGHVSLFWYQQALGQGPEFLTYFQNEAQLDKSGLPSDRFFAERPEGSVSTLKIQRTQQEDSAVYLCASSSRQGARGYTFGSGTRLTVV.

The rearrangement links TRBV4-1 to TRBJ1-4, with D possibly being TRBD1 (6 bases). Germline assignment: CDR1 MGHRA and CDR2 YSYEKL. This CDR3 is built from 14 residues. V lost 4 bases, J lost 4 bases, and 10 bases lay in between. The CDR3 sequence is CASSLRTVNEKLFF. The CDR3 DNA is TGCGCCAGCAGCCTCAGGACAGTTAATGAAAAACTGTTTTTT.

V and J are TRBV15 and TRBJ2-5; perhaps TRBD2 as D (6 bases). This CDR3 has 14 amino acids. From germline, CDR1 is LNHNV and CDR2 YYDKDF (reference sequence). The V end was cut by 9 bases, the J end by 4 bases, with 18 bases between. The CDR3: CATGGAASRETQYF. DNA of the CDR3: TGTGCCACAGGCGGGGCAGCTAGCCGAGAGACCCAGTACTTC.